The source of this T cell receptor beta chain is a study of molecular identifiers for immune sequencing clone quantification. General observations from the study: Clones that had above 20 RNA copies took up over 97% of effector molecules but under 1% in naive cells.

Previously described methods and listed TCR primers produced bulk TCR libraries. TCRdb re-derived calls from the PCR reads in MiXCR, one entry per CDR3 protein. The table has 80,000 to 130,000 distinct CDR3 sequences, roughly a third seen once. This clonotype was observed a handful of times. Its target is not known. Construction of naive CD8 libraries employed about 18,000 to 1,100,000 sorted cells together with 10%, 30% or 50% RNA. The sorting of naive CD8 T cells used the CD8+CD4-CCR7+CD45RA+ phenotype. The germline V gene has CDR1 MNHNY and CDR2 SVGAGI (reference sequence). Trimming removed 8 bases from V and 0 bases from J, with 4 bases in between. The CDR3 length is 12 residues.

This chain joins TRBV6-6 and TRBJ2-2; unclear D gene. The receptor was derived from a human donor in good health. Some libraries in this study had Jurkat cell RNA spiked in. Sequenced input: naive CD8+ T cells from blood, with Jurkat cell RNA spiked in. Subset reported: FACS-sorted CD8+CD4-CCR7+CD45RA+ naive T cells. The CDR3 DNA is TGTGCCAGCGTGACGAACACCGGGGAGCTGTTTTTT. This codes for CASVTNTGELFF.